Below are 18 T cell receptor beta chains sequenced from a single sample in a study of blood T cell repertoires in COVID-19. Profiled with immunoSEQ multiplex PCR; TCRdb holds only in-frame clones, not every one. This table holds about 64,000 clones, roughly 90% found once. Sequencing was done on a sample of peripheral blood. The receptors originated from a man between 65 and 85 years old with acute or convalescent COVID-19.

The rearrangement links TRBV6-1 to TRBJ2-1, with 10 bases that match TRBD2. Germline V gives CDR1 MNHNS, CDR2 SASEGT. The CDR3 sequence is 16 residues long. Trimming took 1 base from V and 6 from J; bases not matched to a gene: 6. The CDR3 region has the DNA TGTGCCAGCAGTGAAGTAGGAGCGGGGGGGCGCAATGAGCAGTTCTTC. It specifies CASSEVGAGGRNEQFF.

The V and J genes are TRBV5-1 and TRBJ1-5; 8 bases fit TRBD1. The CDR3 has 16 residues. CDR1 is SGHRS and CDR2 is YFSETQ in the germline V gene. V was pared by 4 bases and J by 1 base, with 7 bases of the junction left unmatched. The chain's CDR3 is CASSPGDRPSNQPQHF. DNA for the CDR3: TGCGCCAGCAGCCCGGGGGACAGGCCAAGCAATCAGCCCCAGCATTTT.

This clone was counted once. This chain uses TRBV18 with TRBJ2-1; a possible D gene is TRBD1 (6 bases). The V gene's germline CDR1 is KGHSH and CDR2 LQKENI. The CDR3 is made up of 14 amino acids. V lost 3 bases to trimming and J lost 7 bases, with 13 bases between them. The CDR3 DNA follows: TGTGCCAGCTCACCGGCGCCGGGGACAAATGAGCAGTTCTTC. Protein product: CASSPAPGTNEQFF.

The chain joins TRBV27 to TRBJ1-5; possibly TRBD1 for D (5 bases). V lost 1 base and J 0 bases, leaving 10 bases between the germline ends. Germline CDR1 is MNHEY and CDR2 is SMNVEV (reference sequence). This CDR3 is 16 amino acids long. In DNA, the CDR3 is TGTGCCAGCAGTTTATTGCCAGGGCTTAGCAATCAGCCCCAGCATTTT. Protein sequence: CASSLLPGLSNQPQHF.

The chain is built from TRBV6-6 and TRBJ1-2; D is possibly TRBD1 (5 bases). The germline V and J ends were trimmed by 6 bases and 2 bases, with 16 bases remaining between them. Germline V lookup: CDR1 MNHNY, CDR2 SVGAGI (reference sequence). The CDR3 consists of 15 residues. The CDR3 nucleotides are TGTGCCAGCAGCTCCCCCCTGACAGCGAACTATGGCTACACCTTC. Its protein is CASSSPLTANYGYTF.

The chain has TRBV7-2 and TRBJ2-3; 16 bases line up with TRBD2. The V and J ends lost 5 bases and 4 bases, in that order; junction bases with no gene match: 9. Per the germline V gene, CDR1 is SGHTA and CDR2 is FQGNSA. CDR3 length: 18 amino acids. The CDR3 here is CASSLGTSGGARADTQYF. The CDR3 DNA reads TGTGCCAGCAGCCTAGGGACTAGCGGGGGGGCTCGGGCAGATACGCAGTATTTT.

The rearrangement joins TRBV3-1 (or the pseudogene TRBV3-2) to TRBJ1-4; D is ambiguous. Trimming removed 1 base at V and 0 bases at J, with 12 bases between. The CDR3 is 17 residues long. Germline V gives CDR1 LGHDT, CDR2 YNNKEL (reference sequence). The CDR3 loop reads CASSQGLTTATNEKLFF. DNA for the CDR3: TGTGCCAGCAGCCAAGGTCTCACCACTGCAACTAATGAAAAACTGTTTTTT.

The chain joins TRBV10-3 to TRBJ1-5; D is ambiguous. This CDR3 is built from 14 residues. Trimming pared 7 bases from V and 1 base from J, leaving 11 bases between. Germline CDR1 reads ENHRY; CDR2 reads SYGVKD. The CDR3 coding sequence is TGTGCCATCAAGAGTGCTCGAAGCAATCAGCCCCAGCATTTT. Protein sequence: CAIKSARSNQPQHF.

This clone was detected a few times. The CDR3 region has the DNA TGTGCCAGCAGTAAGGAGGGACAGGGGTGGATTAGTAATGAAAAACTGTTTTTT. This translates into CASSKEGQGWISNEKLFF. The chain employs TRBV2 and TRBJ1-4; 10 bases align to TRBD1. The CDR3 length is 18 residues. The ends lost 5 bases at V and 4 bases at J; junction bases unmatched: 13. Germline CDR1 reads SNHLY; CDR2 reads FYNNEI.

In its sample, this clone was seen a few times. V is TRBV7-8 and J is TRBJ1-1; TRBD1 is a possible D gene (6 bases). Germline assignment: CDR1 SGHVS and CDR2 FQNEAQ. V was trimmed by 4 bases and J by 1 base, leaving 7 bases between them. The CDR3 is 13 amino acids. In DNA form, the CDR3 reads TGTGCCAGCAGCTCGACAGGGAACACTGAAGCTTTCTTT. This encodes CASSSTGNTEAFF.

V and J are TRBV2 and TRBJ2-7; TRBD1 might be the D (5 bases). CDR3 length equals 14 residues. CDR1 is SNHLY and CDR2 is FYNNEI in the germline V gene. Trimming left V 5 bases short and J 0 bases short, with 11 bases between. CDR3 nucleotides: TGTGCCAGCAGTACCCGACAGAACTCCTACGAGCAGTACTTC. This translates into CASSTRQNSYEQYF.

This chain connects TRBV5-4 to TRBJ2-7; D ambiguous. The V and J ends lost 4 bases and 5 bases respectively, with 16 bases between them. The CDR3 has 14 amino acids. Germline-derived CDR1 and CDR2 are SGHNT and YYREEE (reference sequence). CDR3 in DNA: TGTGCCAGCAGCGAACAAGGCTCGCGGCACGAGCAGTACTTC. It encodes CASSEQGSRHEQYF.

The V and J genes are TRBV5-1 and TRBJ1-4, with 8 nucleotides matching TRBD1. Germline trimming cut 4 bases from V and 13 bases from J; bases unmatched to any gene: 12. There are 14 residues in the CDR3. From germline, CDR1 is SGHRS and CDR2 YFSETQ. The CDR3 is CASSPGGDPRRLFF. The CDR3 DNA reads TGCGCCAGCAGCCCAGGGGGCGATCCCCGGAGACTGTTTTTT.

The chain employs TRBV7-8 and TRBJ1-5; the D is unclear. The CDR3 runs to 14 residues. The V end was cut by 1 base, the J end by 3 bases, with 7 bases between. CDR1 is SGHVS and CDR2 is FQNEAQ in the germline V gene. The CDR3: CASSLDLYNQPQHF. DNA for the CDR3: TGTGCCAGCAGCTTAGATTTGTACAATCAGCCCCAGCATTTT.

The chain couples TRBV28 to TRBJ1-1; 9 bases agree with TRBD1. Trimming cost V 5 bases and J 11 bases; bases outside gene matches: 15. Germline V CDR1 and CDR2: MDHEN, SYDVKM. The CDR3 runs 15 residues. This CDR3 is CASSPHETGGINAFF. DNA for the CDR3: TGTGCCAGCAGTCCACACGAGACAGGGGGGATTAACGCTTTCTTT. Combining the CDR3 with reference TRBV28 and TRBJ1-1 gives the whole variable domain DVKVTQSSRYLVKRTGEKVFLECVQDMDHENMFWYRQDPGLGLRLIYFSYDVKMKEKGDIPEGYSVSREKKERFSLILESASTNQTSMYLCASSPHETGGINAFFGQGTRLTVV.

J is TRBJ2-2 and V is TRBV5-6; 9 bases map to TRBD2. The CDR3 runs to 16 residues. CDR1 is SGHDT and CDR2 is YYEEEE in the germline V gene. Losses at the gene ends were 0 bases for V and 7 bases for J; bases not matched to a gene: 7. This CDR3 is CASSLGGGGAIGELFF. In DNA form, the CDR3 reads TGTGCCAGCAGCTTGGGCGGCGGGGGGGCAATCGGGGAGCTGTTTTTT. Full variable domain (rest looked up from reference TRBV5-6 and TRBJ2-2): DAGVTQSPTHLIKTRGQQVTLRCSPKSGHDTVSWYQQALGQGPQFIFQYYEEEERQRGNFPDRFSGHQFPNYSSELNVNALLLGDSALYLCASSLGGGGAIGELFFGEGSRLTVL.

This chain connects TRBV7-6 to TRBJ2-1, with 9 positions matching TRBD1. Germline trimming cut 4 bases from V and 2 bases from J; bases unmatched to any gene: 15. The CDR3 runs 19 residues. CDR1 SGHVS and CDR2 FNYEAQ come from the germline V gene. CDR3 residues: CASSSPATDRGSPYNEQFF. CDR3 coding DNA: TGTGCCAGCAGCTCTCCCGCCACGGACAGGGGAAGTCCCTACAATGAGCAGTTCTTC.

This rearrangement joins TRBV5-6 to TRBJ2-3; possible D gene TRBD1, 6 bases. CDR1 and CDR2 (germline): SGHDT, YYEEEE. The CDR3 totals 15 residues. V lost 4 bases and J 3 bases, leaving 15 bases between the germline ends. The CDR3 sequence is CASSVQGLGTDTQYF. As DNA, the CDR3 is TGTGCCAGCAGCGTACAGGGTCTGGGGACAGATACGCAGTATTTT.